These T cell receptor beta chains were read from a single sample in a study of shared clonotypes between healthy human individuals. Assay used: immunoSEQ multiplex PCR; TCRdb lists only in-frame clones, some missing. The sample comprises approximately 2,300,000 clones, about 90% of which are singletons, and around 0.35% rests with the top ten. Sequenced material: naive CD4+ T cells from PBMCs. Receptor source: a man aged 18 to 29 in good health. Some clones in this sample may be carry-over from other donors' samples. CDR3s leave out the opening cysteine and the closing phenylalanine or tryptophan. The order of the fields is CDR3 length, J gene, V gene, CDR3 protein.

>13|TRBJ2-5|TRBV5-1
ASSLLAGLQETQY
>12|TRBJ2-7|TRBV5-1
ASSFAGSLYEQY
>11|TRBJ2-7|TRBV7-2
ASSLRRENEQY
>11|TRBJ1-2|TRBV19
ASSGGQTEGYT
>12|TRBJ1-3|TRBV19
ASSKVGSGNTIY
>13|TRBJ2-1|TRBV9
ASSVGSGGWSEQF
>15|TRBJ2-1|TRBV5-1
ASSPRTSGRSYNEQF
>13|TRBJ2-7|TRBV10-3
AIGPGLVISEEQY
>13|TRBJ2-6|TRBV28
ASGSSGRGANVLT
>12|TRBJ2-3|TRBV5-1
ASSEPGSTDTQY
>13|TRBJ2-2|TRBV2
ASSPTGVYTGELF
>13|TRBJ2-7|TRBV28
ASSLWKGRAYEQY
>14|TRBJ2-2|TRBV11-3
ASSSSRGLNTGELF
>10|TRBJ2-5|TRBV29-1
SVDIAEETQY
>13|TRBJ2-5|TRBV5-1
ASSLNRVLEETQY
>11|TRBJ2-2|TRBV7-2
ASSYRRDGELF
>14|TRBJ1-1|TRBV5-1
ASSLAQGAMNTEAF
>10|TRBJ2-4|TRBV5-1
ASSLLGAFQY
>13|TRBJ2-4|TRBV27
ASSFRLADKNIQY
>10|TRBJ1-1|TRBV2
ASSPWVGYAF
>13|TRBJ2-1|TRBV9
ASSVVGSSYNEQF
>11|TRBJ2-5|TRBV11-3
ASSRRGQETQY
>12|TRBJ1-4|TRBV10-1
ASSDGRVGEKLF
>14|TRBJ2-6|TRBV7-2
ASSLAGESGANVLT
>13|TRBJ2-1|TRBV10-1
ASSPTMSSYNEQF
>13|TRBJ2-5|TRBV10-3
AISGGGSARETQY
>11|TRBJ2-2|TRBV5-4
ASSLVATGELF
>7|TRBJ2-7|TRBV20-1
SATGEQY
>13|TRBJ1-5|TRBV2
ASNRLGQGGEPQH
>12|TRBJ2-7|TRBV6-5
ASSYRGDSYEQY
>14|TRBJ1-3|TRBV11-2
ASSSGQGHGGNTIY
>11|TRBJ2-5|TRBV6-5
ASSYSNSGNRY
>13|TRBJ2-5|TRBV6-5
AKRTGQGAVETQY
>12|TRBJ2-1|TRBV5-1
ASIGQGVGNEQF
>12|TRBJ2-3|TRBV5-1
ASSNRDPGDTQY
>13|TRBJ2-4|TRBV28
ASTSGSRAKNIQY
>11|TRBJ1-4|TRBV19
ASSRGRGFELF
>14|TRBJ2-3|TRBV7-3
ASSVQGTSSTDTQY
>15|TRBJ1-2|TRBV28
ASSLWAQEDSNYGYT
>12|TRBJ2-1|TRBV5-1
ASSISPSYNEQF
>15|TRBJ2-6|TRBV11-2
ASSLNSGVSGANVLT
>11|TRBJ1-2|TRBV6-5
ATKQGARYGYT
>11|TRBJ1-1|TRBV5-1
ASSWGPAPEAF
>11|TRBJ2-1|TRBV14
ASSQASIQRRF
>13|TRBJ2-7|TRBV10-3
AISDKGSGSDEQY